This TCR beta chain is drawn from a study of shared clonotypes between healthy human individuals (dated by TCRdb to 2020 to 2021). Regarding the study in general: The cohort included a few men and a couple of women between 18 and 49 years of age. For each donor, CD4 naive and CD4 memory were each run on three plates, CD8 naive on two plates, and CD8 memory on one plate. To estimate repertoire size and how much clonotypes are shared between individuals, the study performed deep sequencing of blood TCR repertoires from 4 to 6 healthy adults. To increase sequencing depth and limit assay-specific biases, different laboratories used diverse techniques to prepare libraries and sequence TCR repertoires. Between about 0.94 and 10 billion PBMCs per donor were obtained by leukapheresis.

For CDR1 and CDR2, the germline V gene lists SGHDT and YYEEEE. There are 16 amino acids in the CDR3, from cysteine to phenylalanine inclusive. The kept DNA is CDR3 alone, 48 bases in frame from the first base. V loses 4 bases, J loses 4 bases, and the germline ends lie 18 bases apart. Using the deep immunoSEQ assay, multiplex PCR amplified TCR CDR3 regions from genomic DNA. For each cell subset, the extracted genomic DNA was distributed evenly across all wells of several immunoSEQ 96-well plates, and each plate served as one replicate. For sorted subsets, each replicate PCR was loaded with 200 ng genomic DNA, equivalent to about 30,000 T cell genomes. The purified libraries were quantified using a Qubit 3.0 fluorometer, sized with a Bioanalyzer 2100, and then quantified again using the KAPA Library Quantification kit. Every immunoSEQ 96-well plate was sequenced on a dedicated single-read 150-cycle Illumina NextSeq 550 flow cell. Turning to the authors' computational methods: Because the immunoSEQ output included only junctional sequences and no quality scores, the filtering could not be the same as the filtering used for full-length reads. Sequences were annotated with PyIR, a Python wrapper for IgBLAST v1.9, using IMGT germline references to assign V/J genes and CDR3. Reads were removed for weak V/J assignments (E-value above 1e-6), missing CDR3, stop codons, out-of-frame junctions, or ambiguous translated residues. V3J clonotypes were defined by identical inferred V gene, J gene, and CDR3 amino acid sequence. Percentage overlap between repertoires was computed as shared unique clonotypes divided by the size of the smaller repertoire. Richness of each repertoire was evaluated using RTK rarefaction, the Chao1 estimator, and Recon v2.1 estimates of unobserved clonotypes. Generation probabilities for all TCRbeta clonotypes obtained by the gDNA method from a few donors were computed using OLGA. TCRdb retrieved this table from immuneACCESS and kept in-frame rearrangements only. Not all clones are present; in checked studies, unresolved V genes account for under half, and no reason is known for the remainder. The D gene and trimming were derived from the DNA, and the V and J assignments and clone size from that table. The sample profile shows around 2.5 million clones; more than 85% of them were found once. Clones ranked in the top ten supply approximately 0.36% of the sample.

Broad study findings and their caveats: Based on pairwise subsampling, the degree of clonotype sharing among donors was expected to be affected by sequencing depth. Sharing across a few donors was observed for about 5% of naive CD4, over 3% of naive CD8, 2% to 2.5% of memory CD4, and about 0.4% of memory CD8 clonotypes. The genetic and exposure-history diversity represented was limited by the small number of donors. Higher generation probabilities were observed for clonotypes shared by all four sorted-subset donors than for non-shared clonotypes. Estimated clonotype richness was generally larger for naive than for memory subsets. Only blood was sampled, and tissue TCR repertoires likely differ from those in blood. Rarefaction of sorted-subset datasets indicated incomplete sequencing despite the large sequencing depth.

Healthy HIV-negative adults with no recently reported acute infections or vaccinations were included as donors. Every donor was a Caucasian adult living in Nashville, Tennessee, USA. Magnetic negative selection was used to enrich CD4+ T cells, after which naive cells were positively selected on CD45RA and the negative fraction became the memory subset. After blood collection by leukapheresis, PBMCs were isolated using Ficoll-Histopaque density gradient centrifugation and then cryopreserved in the vapor phase of liquid nitrogen. Analytical flow cytometry was used to check the purity and quantity of each magnetically sorted T cell population. Genomic DNA was isolated from every sorted fraction and measured by UV absorbance on a Nanodrop 2000c. Of note for this clone: Its antigen has not been determined. The sample holds no much larger clone one base away, and base qualities are not on file.

The specimen sequenced was naive CD4+ T cells from PBMCs. The cell subset or site label corresponds to: CD45RA+ positively selected. The chain is made from TRBV5-6 and TRBJ2-1; the D call is possibly TRBD1 or TRBD2, each sharing 5 bases. This TCR derives from a man in his late teens or twenties in good health. Some clones in this sample may be carry-over from other donors' samples. The CDR3 amino acid sequence is: CASSPAGTDTYNEQFF. The DNA reads TGTGCCAGCAGCCCAGCCGGGACCGATACGTACAATGAGCAGTTCTTC.